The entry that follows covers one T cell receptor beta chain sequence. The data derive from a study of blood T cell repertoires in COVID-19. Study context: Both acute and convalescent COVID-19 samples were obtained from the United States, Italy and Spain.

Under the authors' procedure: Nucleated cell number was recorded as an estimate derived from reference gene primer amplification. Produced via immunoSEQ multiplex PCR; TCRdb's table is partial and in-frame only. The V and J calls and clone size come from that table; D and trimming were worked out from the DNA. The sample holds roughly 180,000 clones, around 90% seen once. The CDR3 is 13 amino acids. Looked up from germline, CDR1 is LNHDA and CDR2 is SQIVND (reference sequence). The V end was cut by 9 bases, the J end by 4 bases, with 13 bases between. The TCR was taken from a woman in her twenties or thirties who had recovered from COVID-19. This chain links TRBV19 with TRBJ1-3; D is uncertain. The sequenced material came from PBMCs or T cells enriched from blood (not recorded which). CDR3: CASRTAGGNTIYF. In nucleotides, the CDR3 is TGTGCCAGCAGGACGGCGGGCGGAAACACCATATATTTT.